This section outlines one T cell receptor (beta chain) sequence together with its context. Its antigen is undetermined. The sample comes from a study of T cell responses to AZD1222 COVID-19 vaccine. In the study overall: Samples with a second dose at about 4 or about 12 weeks were pooled together.

General study results and limits: Repertoire collection took place solely once the T cell response had peaked. Mostly white British, mostly female donors; authors suggested clonal diversity may be underestimated.

Method: immunoSEQ multiplex PCR; TCRdb's copy keeps in-frame clones and lacks some. The sample shows about 120,000 clones, 80% to 90% of them seen only once. Here the sequenced sample was peripheral blood, taken on day 0 of AZD1222 vaccination. This TCR was sampled from an adult in good health.

The CDR3 region is CASSYGGRGRTEAFF. The CDR3 DNA follows: TGTGCCAGCAGTTACGGGGGCAGGGGGCGTACTGAAGCTTTCTTT. The gene calls are TRBV6-5 and TRBJ1-1; 8 bases line up with TRBD1. The J segment lost 5 bases and the V segment lost 2 bases, leaving 7 bases of the junction unmatched. This CDR3 has 15 amino acids. Germline values: CDR1 MNHEY, CDR2 SVGAGI.